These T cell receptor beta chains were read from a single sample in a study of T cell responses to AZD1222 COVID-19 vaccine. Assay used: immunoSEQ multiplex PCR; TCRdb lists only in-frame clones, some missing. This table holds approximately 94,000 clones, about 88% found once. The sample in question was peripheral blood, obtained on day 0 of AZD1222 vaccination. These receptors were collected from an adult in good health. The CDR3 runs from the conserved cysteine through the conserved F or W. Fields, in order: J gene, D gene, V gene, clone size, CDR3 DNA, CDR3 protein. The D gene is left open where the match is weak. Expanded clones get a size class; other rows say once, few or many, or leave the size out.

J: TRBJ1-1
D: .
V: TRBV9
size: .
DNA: TGTGCCAGCAGCGTCCAGGGGAGCACTGAAGCTTTCTTT
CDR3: CASSVQGSTEAFF

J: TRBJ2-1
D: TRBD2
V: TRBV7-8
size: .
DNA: TGTGCCAGCAAACAACCGGGACTAGCAAGGCGGGGTGAGCAGTTCTTC
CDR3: CASKQPGLARRGEQFF

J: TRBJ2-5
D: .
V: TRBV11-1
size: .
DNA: TGTGCCAGCAGCTTCTTCAAGGGGGAGACCCAGTACTTC
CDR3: CASSFFKGETQYF

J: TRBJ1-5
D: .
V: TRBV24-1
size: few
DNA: TGTGCCACCAGTGATTCCGGGCCAAGCAATCAGCCCCAGCATTTT
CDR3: CATSDSGPSNQPQHF

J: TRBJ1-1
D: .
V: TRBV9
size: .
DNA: TGTGCCAGCAGCGTAGCTTCCGGGTTCTTAAACACTGAAGCTTTCTTT
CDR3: CASSVASGFLNTEAFF

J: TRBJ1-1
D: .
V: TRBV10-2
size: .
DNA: TGCGCCAGCAGTGTTGATTTCGGGGGGGGGACACATACTGAAGCTTTCTTT
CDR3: CASSVDFGGGTHTEAFF

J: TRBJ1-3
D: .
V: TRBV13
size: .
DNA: TGTGCCAGCAGCTTAGGTTCGGGTCGGACGAGCTCTGGAAACACCATATATTTT
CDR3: CASSLGSGRTSSGNTIYF

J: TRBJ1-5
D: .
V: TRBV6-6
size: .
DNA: TGTGCCAGCAGGTCCGGGGGGGCGGGGCAGCCCCAGCATTTT
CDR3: CASRSGGAGQPQHF

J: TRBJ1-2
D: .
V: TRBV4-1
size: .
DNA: TGCGCCAGCAGCCATATCGACACGGACTATGGCTACACCTTC
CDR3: CASSHIDTDYGYTF

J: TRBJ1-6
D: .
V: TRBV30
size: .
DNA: TGTGCCTGGAGTGGGCTCACTCGTAATTCACCCCTCCACTTT
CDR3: CAWSGLTRNSPLHF

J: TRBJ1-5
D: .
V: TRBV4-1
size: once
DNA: TGCGCCAGCAACCCGGACAGATTTAGCAATCAGCCCCAGCATTTT
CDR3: CASNPDRFSNQPQHF

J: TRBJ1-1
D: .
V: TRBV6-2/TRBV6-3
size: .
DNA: TGTGCCAGCAGTTACGATCCGGGGGCCCCCGCTGAAGCTTTCTTT
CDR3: CASSYDPGAPAEAFF

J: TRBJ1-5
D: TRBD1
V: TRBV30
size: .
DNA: TGTGCCTGGAGCCCCGGGACAGTCGATAGCAATCAGCCCCAGCATTTT
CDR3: CAWSPGTVDSNQPQHF

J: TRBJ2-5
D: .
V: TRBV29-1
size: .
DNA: TGCAGCGTTACGACAGGATACCAAGAGACCCAGTACTTC
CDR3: CSVTTGYQETQYF

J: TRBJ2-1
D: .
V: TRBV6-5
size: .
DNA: TGTGCCACCCGCAGGGCAAGCTCCTACAATGAGCAGTTCTTC
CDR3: CATRRASSYNEQFF

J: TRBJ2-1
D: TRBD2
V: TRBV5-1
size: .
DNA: TGCGCCAGCAGCTTGGCCTTCGCGGGAGCCCACAATGAGCAGTTCTTC
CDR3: CASSLAFAGAHNEQFF

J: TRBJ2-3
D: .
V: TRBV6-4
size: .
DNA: TGTGCCAGCAGTCGGGACGGGAGCACAGATACGCAGTATTTT
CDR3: CASSRDGSTDTQYF

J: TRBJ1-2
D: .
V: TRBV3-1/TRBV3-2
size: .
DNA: TGTGCCAGCAGCCAGGGCCGGTTAACGGTGGGGCCCCACTATGGCTACACCTTC
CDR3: CASSQGRLTVGPHYGYTF

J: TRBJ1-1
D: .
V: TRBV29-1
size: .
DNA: TGCAGCGTTGAAGGCGGACAGTCGAACACTGAAGCTTTCTTT
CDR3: CSVEGGQSNTEAFF

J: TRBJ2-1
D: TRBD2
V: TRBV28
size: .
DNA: TGTGCCAGCATCCTCACTAGCGGGGCAGGAGAGCAGTTCTTC
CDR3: CASILTSGAGEQFF

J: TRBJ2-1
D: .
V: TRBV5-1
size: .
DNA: TGCGCCAGCAGCTTGGCAGGCGGAGGGGACAATGAGCAGTTCTTC
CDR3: CASSLAGGGDNEQFF